This T cell receptor (beta chain) was profiled in a study of T cells in Graves' hyperthyroidism and ophthalmopathy. RNA transcripts provided the source from which TCR beta CDR3 regions were amplified. RT-PCR in the first round (using the HTBI primer set) targeted the TCR CDR3. MiXCR, run by TCRdb on the multiplex PCR reads, gives a single entry per CDR3 protein. The table includes about 840,000 distinct CDR3 sequences, 35% to 45% detected once. Diagnosis of hyperthyroidism was new in patients aged 18 to 65, and its duration was under 2 months. Sequenced sample: blood. This clonotype originated in a young man with Graves' hyperthyroidism.

The chain's CDR3 is CASSHGRTGGRDGYTF. The CDR3 bases are TGTGCCAGCAGCCACGGAAGGACAGGGGGTAGGGATGGCTACACCTTC. The chain joins TRBV7-2 to TRBJ1-2; 10 nucleotides align to TRBD1. The length of the CDR3 is 16 residues. Per germline, CDR1 SGHTA and CDR2 FQGNSA. J lost 6 bases, V lost 5 bases, and 12 bases had no gene match. Using reference TRBV7-2 and TRBJ1-2 for the parts outside the CDR3, the full variable domain is GAGVSQSPSNKVTEKGKDVELRCDPISGHTALYWYRQSLGQGLEFLIYFQGNSAPDKSGLPSDRFSAERTGGSVSTLTIQRTQQEDSAVYLCASSHGRTGGRDGYTFGSGTRLTVV.